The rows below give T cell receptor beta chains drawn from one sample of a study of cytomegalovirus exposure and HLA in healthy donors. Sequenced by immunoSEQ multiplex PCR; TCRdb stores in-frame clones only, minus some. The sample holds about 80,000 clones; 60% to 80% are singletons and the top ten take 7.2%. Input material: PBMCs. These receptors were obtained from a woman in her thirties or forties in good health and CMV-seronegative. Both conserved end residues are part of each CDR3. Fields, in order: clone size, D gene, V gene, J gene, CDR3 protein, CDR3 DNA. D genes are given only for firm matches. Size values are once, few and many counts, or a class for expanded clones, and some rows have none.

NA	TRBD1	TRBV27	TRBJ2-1	CASSASPKGQNNEQFF	TGTGCCAGCAGCGCTAGCCCCAAGGGACAGAACAATGAGCAGTTCTTC
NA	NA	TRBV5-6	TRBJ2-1	CASSSLGQHNEQFF	TGTGCCAGCAGCTCGCTCGGACAGCACAATGAGCAGTTCTTC
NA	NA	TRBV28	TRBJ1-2	CASGSDRGYTF	TGTGCCAGCGGCAGTGATCGTGGCTACACCTTC
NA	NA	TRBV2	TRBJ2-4	CASSGLEDIQYF	TGTGCCAGCAGTGGCCTGGAGGACATTCAGTACTTC
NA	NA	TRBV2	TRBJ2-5	CASSLLGFQETQYF	TGTGCCAGCAGTTTACTAGGATTCCAAGAGACCCAGTACTTC
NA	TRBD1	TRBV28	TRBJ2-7	CASGQASSYEQYF	TGTGCCAGCGGACAGGCCAGCTCCTACGAGCAGTACTTC
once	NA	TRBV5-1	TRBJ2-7	CASKEPGVTYEQYF	TGCGCCAGCAAAGAACCCGGGGTCACCTACGAGCAGTACTTC
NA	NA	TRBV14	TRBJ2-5	CASSQEPGKETQYF	TGTGCCAGCAGCCAAGAGCCAGGGAAAGAGACCCAGTACTTC
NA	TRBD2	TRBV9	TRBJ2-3	CAGARLAGETDTQYF	TGTGCCGGCGCCCGACTAGCGGGGGAGACAGATACGCAGTATTTT
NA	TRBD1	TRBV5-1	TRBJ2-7	CASSLGTGAMEQYF	TGCGCCAGCAGCTTGGGGACAGGGGCAATGGAGCAGTACTTC
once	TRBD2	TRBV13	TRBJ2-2	CASSSSSRRGTNTGELFF	TGTGCCAGCAGCTCCTCCTCCAGGCGGGGGACGAACACCGGGGAGCTGTTTTTT
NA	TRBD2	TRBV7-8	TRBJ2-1	CASSRGGPREQFF	TGTGCCAGCAGCCGGGGGGGGCCGAGGGAGCAGTTCTTC
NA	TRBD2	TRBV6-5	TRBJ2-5	CASSYSTSGKETQYF	TGTGCCAGCAGTTACTCGACTAGCGGGAAAGAGACCCAGTACTTC
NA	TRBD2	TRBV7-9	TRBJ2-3	CASSLVLAGSTDTQYF	TGTGCCAGCAGCTTAGTGTTAGCGGGGAGCACAGATACGCAGTATTTT
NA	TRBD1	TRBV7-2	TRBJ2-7	CASRPTGDYEQYF	TGTGCCAGCAGACCGACAGGGGACTACGAGCAGTACTTC
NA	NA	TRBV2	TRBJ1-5	CASSEARGAGQPQHF	TGTGCCAGCAGTGAAGCGCGGGGGGCGGGGCAGCCCCAGCATTTT
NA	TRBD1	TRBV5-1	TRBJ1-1	CASSTQGANTEAFF	TGCGCCAGCAGCACCCAGGGGGCGAACACTGAAGCTTTCTTT
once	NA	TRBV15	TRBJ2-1	CATGLHQGLYNEQFF	TGTGCCACCGGACTCCACCAGGGACTTTACAATGAGCAGTTCTTC
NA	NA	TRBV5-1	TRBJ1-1	CASSQGHASGTEAFF	TGCGCCAGCAGCCAGGGACATGCCTCAGGCACTGAAGCTTTCTTT
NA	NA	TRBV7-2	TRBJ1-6	CASSPRGGVAELHF	TGTGCCAGCAGCCCCCGCGGGGGTGTGGCAGAACTCCACTTT
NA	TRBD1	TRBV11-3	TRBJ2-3	CASSPGTASTDTQYF	TGTGCCAGCAGCCCGGGGACAGCTAGCACAGATACGCAGTATTTT
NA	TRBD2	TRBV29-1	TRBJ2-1	CSVETGGGNEQFF	TGCAGCGTTGAGACGGGAGGAGGGAATGAGCAGTTCTTC
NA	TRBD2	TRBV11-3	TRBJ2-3	CASRSGGAGDTQYF	TGTGCCAGCAGAAGCGGGGGGGCGGGAGATACGCAGTATTTT
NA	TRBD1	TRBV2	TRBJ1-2	CASSVQGVNGYTF	TGTGCCAGCAGTGTACAGGGGGTTAATGGCTACACCTTC
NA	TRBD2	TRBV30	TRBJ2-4	CAWSVTTSGSRDIQYF	TGTGCCTGGAGTGTAACTACTAGCGGGAGTAGGGACATTCAGTACTTC
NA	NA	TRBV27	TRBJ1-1	CASSVSPGSNTEAFF	TGTGCCAGCAGTGTGAGTCCAGGGTCGAACACTGAAGCTTTCTTT
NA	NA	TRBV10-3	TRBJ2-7	CAISESPGETYEQYF	TGTGCCATCAGTGAGTCGCCGGGAGAGACCTACGAGCAGTACTTC
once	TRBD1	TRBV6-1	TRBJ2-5	CASIQGPGIETQYF	TGTGCCAGCATACAGGGGCCCGGGATCGAGACCCAGTACTTC
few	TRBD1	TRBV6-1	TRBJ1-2	CASSEVGGRYYGYTF	TGTGCCAGCAGTGAAGTAGGGGGCCGGTACTATGGCTACACCTTC
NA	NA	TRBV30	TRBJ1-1	CAWSPGRGNTEAFF	TGTGCCTGGAGTCCGGGGCGGGGGAACACTGAAGCTTTCTTT
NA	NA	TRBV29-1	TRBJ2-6	CSVEGGRVDSGANVLTF	TGCAGCGTTGAAGGTGGCAGGGTCGATTCTGGGGCCAACGTCCTGACTTTC
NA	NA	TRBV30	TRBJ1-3	CAWSARRSSGNTIHF	TGTGCCTGGAGTGCCAGACGGAGCTCTGGAAACACCATACATTTT
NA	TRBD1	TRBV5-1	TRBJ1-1	CASSLLTGDTEAFF	TGCGCCAGCAGCTTATTGACAGGGGATACTGAAGCTTTCTTT
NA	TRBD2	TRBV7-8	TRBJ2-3	CASSSLAGADTQYF	TGTGCCAGCAGCTCACTAGCGGGAGCAGATACGCAGTATTTT
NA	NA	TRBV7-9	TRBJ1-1	CASSPSRIGTEAFF	TGTGCCAGCAGCCCCTCGAGGATTGGGACTGAAGCTTTCTTT
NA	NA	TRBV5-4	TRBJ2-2	CASNTAGGRGNTGELFF	TGTGCCAGCAACACAGCAGGAGGGCGCGGGAACACCGGGGAGCTGTTTTTT
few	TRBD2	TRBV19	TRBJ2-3	CASSIDASGSADTQYF	TGTGCCAGTAGTATCGACGCTAGCGGGAGTGCAGATACGCAGTATTTT
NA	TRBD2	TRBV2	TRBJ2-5	CASRTSGGALETQYF	TGTGCCAGCAGGACCAGCGGGGGGGCTTTAGAGACCCAGTACTTC
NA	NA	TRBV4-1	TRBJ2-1	CASSQDNSQTLSYNEQFF	TGCGCCAGCAGCCAAGATAACAGCCAAACCCTCTCCTACAATGAGCAGTTCTTC
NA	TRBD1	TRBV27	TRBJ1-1	CASRKGQGAVAFF	TGTGCCAGCAGAAAAGGACAGGGGGCTGTTGCTTTCTTT
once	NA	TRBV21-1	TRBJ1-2	CASIQRKDSLTYGYTF	TGTGCCAGCATCCAGAGGAAGGACAGCCTCACCTATGGCTACACCTTC